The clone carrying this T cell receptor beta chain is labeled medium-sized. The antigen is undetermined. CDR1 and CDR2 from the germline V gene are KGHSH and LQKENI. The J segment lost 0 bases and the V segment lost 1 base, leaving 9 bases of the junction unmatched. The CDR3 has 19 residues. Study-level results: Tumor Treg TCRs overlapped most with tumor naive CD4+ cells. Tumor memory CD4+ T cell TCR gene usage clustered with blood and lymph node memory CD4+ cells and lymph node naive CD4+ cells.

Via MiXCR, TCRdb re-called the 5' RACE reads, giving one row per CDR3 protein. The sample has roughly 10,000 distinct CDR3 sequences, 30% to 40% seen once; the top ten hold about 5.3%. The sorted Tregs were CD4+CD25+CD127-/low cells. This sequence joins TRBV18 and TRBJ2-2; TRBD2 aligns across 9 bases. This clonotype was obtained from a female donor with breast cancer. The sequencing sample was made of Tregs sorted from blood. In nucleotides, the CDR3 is TGTGCCAGCTCACCACAGGCTAGCGGGGACACCACGAACACCGGGGAGCTGTTTTTT. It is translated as CASSPQASGDTTNTGELFF.